This T cell receptor beta chain emerged from a study of human T cells and chemical hapten exposure. Broader study findings: With regard to DPC sensitization, TCRs above 1 in 1000 frequency did not change. Positive correlation was observed between PT1 expanded TCR counts and patch test score.

With respect to this clonotype: Its antigen remains unknown.

One entry per CDR3 protein results from TCRdb running MiXCR on the RACE reads. The repertoire includes approximately 400,000 distinct CDR3 sequences, 4% to 6% of them detected once, and about 2.5% sits in the top ten. Time point reported: pre-sensitization, week 0. Treatment defined: therapeutic diphenylcyclopropenone sensitization with weekly scalp DPC. The authors extracted total RNA from unfractionated whole blood. The CDR3 has 14 residues. Deletions cut 6 bases from V and 1 base from J, with 15 bases between. CDR1 DFQATT and CDR2 SNEGSKA come from the germline V gene (reference sequence). Sequenced here: whole blood, sampled in connection with sensitization to the hapten diphenylcyclopropenone (DPC). This receptor was obtained from a woman in her forties or fifties with alopecia areata. Some clones in this sample may be carry-over from other donors' samples. The V and J genes are TRBV20-1 and TRBJ1-2; possibly TRBD1 for D (5 bases). The CDR3 here is CSAPDISSNYGYTF. The CDR3 DNA reads as TGCAGTGCGCCGGACATTTCCAGTAACTATGGCTACACCTTC.